Described below is a single TCR beta chain sequence and its context. What it binds is unknown. Produced via immunoSEQ multiplex PCR; TCRdb's table is partial and in-frame only. The sample yields around 60,000 clones, approximately 90% seen once. This entry is derived from a study of PD-1 blockade in classical Hodgkin lymphoma. This CDR3 has 16 residues. V lost 8 bases to trimming and J lost 4 bases; unmatched junction nucleotides: 14. The germline gives CDR1 SGHRS, CDR2 YFSETQ. As for time point: cycle 4 day 1 (C4D1), after less than 7 weeks of nivolumab. Every patient was affected by relapse after autologous stem cell transplantation, while exposure to brentuximab vedotin was not uniform. Overall study results and limits: Complete responders had baseline diversity similar to newly diagnosed patients.

This specimen consisted of peripheral blood mononuclear cells (PBMCs), obtained before the fourth cycle of nivolumab. The chain couples TRBV5-1 to TRBJ2-2; TRBD1 aligns across 7 bases. The clonotype originates from a human donor with classical Hodgkin lymphoma. The CDR3 spells CASTAGTAVATGELFF. CDR3 sequence (DNA): TGCGCCAGTACGGCCGGGACAGCCGTGGCCACCGGGGAGCTGTTTTTT.